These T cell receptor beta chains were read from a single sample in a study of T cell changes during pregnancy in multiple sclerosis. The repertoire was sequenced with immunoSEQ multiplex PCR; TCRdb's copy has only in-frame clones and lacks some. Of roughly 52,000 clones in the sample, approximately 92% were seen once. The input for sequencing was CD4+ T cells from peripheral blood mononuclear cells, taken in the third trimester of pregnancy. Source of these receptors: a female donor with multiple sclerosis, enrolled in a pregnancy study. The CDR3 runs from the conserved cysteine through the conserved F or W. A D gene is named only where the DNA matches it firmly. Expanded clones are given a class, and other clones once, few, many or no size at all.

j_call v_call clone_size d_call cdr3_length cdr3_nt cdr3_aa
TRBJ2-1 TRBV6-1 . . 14 TGTGCCAGCAACTGGGGGGACGGCTACAATGAGCAGTTCTTC CASNWGDGYNEQFF
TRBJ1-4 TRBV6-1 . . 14 TGTGCCAGCAGCAGGACACCAACTAATGAAAAACTGTTTTTT CASSRTPTNEKLFF
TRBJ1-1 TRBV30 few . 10 TGTGCCTGGTCAGGGGCTGAAGCTTTCTTT CAWSGAEAFF
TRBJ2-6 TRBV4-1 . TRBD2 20 TGCGCCAGCAGCCAACTGGGACTAGCGGGAGAGGCTGCCGGGGCCAACGTCCTGACTTTC CASSQLGLAGEAAGANVLTF
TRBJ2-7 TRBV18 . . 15 TGTGCCAGCTCGCTTTCCGGGACTCCAGTCTACGAGCAGTACTTC CASSLSGTPVYEQYF
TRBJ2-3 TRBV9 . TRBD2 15 TGTGCCGGGAGGGGGAGCGGGAGGGCCGGGGATACGCAGTATTTT CAGRGSGRAGDTQYF
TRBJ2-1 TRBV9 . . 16 TGTGCCAGCAGCGTTTCTGGGGCAGGGACCTACAATGAGCAGTTCTTC CASSVSGAGTYNEQFF
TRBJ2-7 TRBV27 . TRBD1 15 TGTGCCAGCAGTTTGAATCCGGGACAGAACTACGAGCAGTACTTC CASSLNPGQNYEQYF
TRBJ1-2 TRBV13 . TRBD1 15 TGTGCCAGCAGCTCTACGGGACAGGGGAACTATGGCTACACCTTC CASSSTGQGNYGYTF
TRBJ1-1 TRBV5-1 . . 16 TGCGCCAGCAGCTTGGCCGGGTCCCCGCCAGACACTGAAGCTTTCTTT CASSLAGSPPDTEAFF
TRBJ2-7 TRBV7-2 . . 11 TGTGCCAGCAGCCTCTCCTACGAGCAGTACTTC CASSLSYEQYF
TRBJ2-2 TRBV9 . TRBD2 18 TGTGCCAGCAGCGTAGGCCCTAGCGGGGGGGCCCGGGACGGGGAGCTGTTTTTT CASSVGPSGGARDGELFF
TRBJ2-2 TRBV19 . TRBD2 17 TGTGCCAGTAGTTCTACCTCCGAGCCACGGGGGGCCGGGGAGCTGTTTTTT CASSSTSEPRGAGELFF
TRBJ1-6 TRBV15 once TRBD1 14 TGTGCCACCAGCAGGGACAGGGGGCAATCACCCCTCCACTTT CATSRDRGQSPLHF
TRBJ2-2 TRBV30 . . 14 TGTGCCTGGAGTGTTGCTAGAAACACCGGGGAGCTGTTTTTT CAWSVARNTGELFF
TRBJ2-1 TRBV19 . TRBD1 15 TGTGCCAGTAGTATCTTAGGACAGGGGAACAATGAGCAGTTCTTC CASSILGQGNNEQFF
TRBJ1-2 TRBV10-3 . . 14 TGTGCCATCAGTGAGCTTGGCGGATACTATGGCTACACCTTC CAISELGGYYGYTF
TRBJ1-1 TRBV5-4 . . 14 TGTGCCAGCAGCCTACCTCAGGGGTATTCTGAAGCTTTCTTT CASSLPQGYSEAFF
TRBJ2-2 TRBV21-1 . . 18 TGTGCCAGCCCCGGGACACAAACATATACTAATCCCACCGGGGAGCTGTTTTTT CASPGTQTYTNPTGELFF
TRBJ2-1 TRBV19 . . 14 TGTGCCAGTAGTATTGGCAGTTCCTACAATGAGCAGTTCTTC CASSIGSSYNEQFF
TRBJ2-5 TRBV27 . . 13 TGTGCCAGCAGTCCCCGGAGACAAGAGACCCAGTACTTC CASSPRRQETQYF
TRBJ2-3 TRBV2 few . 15 TGTGCCAGCCAGCTCCGCAGGGAGGAACGGGATACGCAGTATTTT CASQLRREERDTQYF
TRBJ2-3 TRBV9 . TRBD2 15 TGTGCCAGCAGCGCCCTAGCGGGGGCCACAGATACGCAGTATTTT CASSALAGATDTQYF
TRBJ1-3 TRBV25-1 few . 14 TGTGCCAGCAGTGAGGAGAGGACTGGAAACACCATATATTTT CASSEERTGNTIYF
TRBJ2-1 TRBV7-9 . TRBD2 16 TGTGCCAGCAGCCTCCCGGGACTAGCGGGAGGGCTTGAGCAGTTCTTC CASSLPGLAGGLEQFF
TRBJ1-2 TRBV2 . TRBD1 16 TGTGCCAGCAGTGATCGTTTGGCAGGGGGTCACTATGGCTACACCTTC CASSDRLAGGHYGYTF
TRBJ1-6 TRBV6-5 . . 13 TGTGCCAGCAGTCCGAACAGGTTGTCACCCCTCCACTTT CASSPNRLSPLHF
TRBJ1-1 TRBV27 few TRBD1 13 TGTGCCAGCAGTTTATCATGGGACAGTGAAGCTTTCTTT CASSLSWDSEAFF
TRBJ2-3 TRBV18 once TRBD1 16 TGTGCCAGCTCGGGGACGCCCGGGACAGGGGTAGATACGCAGTATTTT CASSGTPGTGVDTQYF
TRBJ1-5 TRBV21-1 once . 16 TGTGCCAGCAGCGGCAGGACAGGGGCATGGGATCAGCCCCAGCATTTT CASSGRTGAWDQPQHF
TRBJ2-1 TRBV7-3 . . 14 TGTGCCAGCAGCCCTAACCCGAGGGACAATGAGCAGTTCTTC CASSPNPRDNEQFF
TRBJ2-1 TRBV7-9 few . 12 TGTGCCAGCAGCTTTCAAGTGAGCGAGCAGTTCTTC CASSFQVSEQFF
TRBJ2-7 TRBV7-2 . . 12 TGTGCCAGCAGCTTAGGGCGGCACGAGCAGTACTTC CASSLGRHEQYF
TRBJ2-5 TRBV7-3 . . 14 TGTGCCAGCAGCTCCCCCGGGACAATGAAGACCCAGTACTTC CASSSPGTMKTQYF
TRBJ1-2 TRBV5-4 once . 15 TGTGCCAGCAGCTTGGTACGTCGGAGAAACTATGGCTACACCTTC CASSLVRRRNYGYTF